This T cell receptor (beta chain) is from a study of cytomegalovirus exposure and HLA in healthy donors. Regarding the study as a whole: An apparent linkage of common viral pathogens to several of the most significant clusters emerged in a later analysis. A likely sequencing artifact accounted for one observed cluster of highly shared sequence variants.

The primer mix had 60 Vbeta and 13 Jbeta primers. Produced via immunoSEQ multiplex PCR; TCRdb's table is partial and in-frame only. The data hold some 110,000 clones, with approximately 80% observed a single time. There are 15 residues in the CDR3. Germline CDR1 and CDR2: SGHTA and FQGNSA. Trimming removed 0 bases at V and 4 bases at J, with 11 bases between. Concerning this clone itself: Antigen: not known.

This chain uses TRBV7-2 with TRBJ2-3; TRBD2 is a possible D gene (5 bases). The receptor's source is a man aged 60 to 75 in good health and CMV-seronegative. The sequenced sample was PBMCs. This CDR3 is CASSLATRSPDTQYF. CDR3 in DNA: TGTGCCAGCAGCTTAGCAACTAGATCCCCAGATACGCAGTATTTT.